Listed here is a single T cell receptor (beta chain). The sample originates from a study of patients and donors after allogeneic stem cell transplantation. Trimming at V came to 8 bases and at J to 5 bases, leaving 8 bases not matched to a gene. The CDR3 contains 13 residues. The germline CDR1 and CDR2 sequences are MGHDK and SYGVNS. TCRdb itself ran the RT-PCR reads through MiXCR, one entry per CDR3 protein. The sample includes about 960,000 distinct CDR3 sequences, roughly 17% of them seen just once. Sequencing used blood, either unsorted or a sorted T cell fraction (not recorded which). The clonotype originates from a human donor who was either an allogeneic HSCT recipient or a stem cell or donor lymphocyte infusion donor (not recorded which). It is not recorded whose cells these are; they may come from a transplant donor. The rearrangement uses TRBV25-1 and TRBJ2-7; 8 positions agree with TRBD1. The CDR3 DNA follows: TGTGCCAGCCGTCGGACAGGGAGCGACGAGCAGTACTTC. This encodes CASRRTGSDEQYF.